Listed below are T cell receptor beta chains from one sample, sequenced in a study of T cells in Graves' hyperthyroidism and ophthalmopathy. TCRdb re-analysed the multiplex PCR reads in MiXCR, keeping a single row per CDR3 protein. The sample consists of 400,000 or so distinct CDR3 sequences, approximately 14% of them appearing once. Sequencing was done on a sample of blood. The receptors originated from a woman aged 25 to 39 with Graves' ophthalmopathy. CDR3s include the opening cysteine and the closing phenylalanine or tryptophan. A D gene is named only where the DNA matches it firmly. Clone size is stated in some rows and not others, as once, few, many or a class when expanded.

d_call j_call clone_size v_call cdr3_nt cdr3_aa
- TRBJ2-1 - TRBV7-8 TGTGCCAGCAGCTTTTTCCCGGGGGAGCAGTTCTTC CASSFFPGEQFF
- TRBJ1-2 - TRBV4-2 TGTGCCAGCAGCCAAGATAGTACAGAAGCGTATGGCTACACCTTC CASSQDSTEAYGYTF
TRBD2 TRBJ2-1 - TRBV4-1 TGCGCCAGCAGACAGGAACTAGCGGGGGGGCGTTCCTACAATGAGCAGTTCTTC CASRQELAGGRSYNEQFF
TRBD2 TRBJ2-1 few TRBV7-3 TGTGCCAGCAGCGATTACGGGGGGGTATCCTACAATGAGCAGTTCTTC CASSDYGGVSYNEQFF
- TRBJ1-1 few TRBV19 TGTGCCAGTAGTCTGGCTGTACACTCGAACACTGAAGCTTTCTTT CASSLAVHSNTEAFF
- TRBJ2-1 many TRBV7-8 TGTGCCAGCAGCCCCCGGACAGCTACCTACAATGAGCAGTTCTTC CASSPRTATYNEQFF
TRBD2 TRBJ2-5 many TRBV20-1 TGCAGTGCTAGAGCAGACGGGCGGGGGAGACGGAACCAAGAGACCCAGTACTTC CSARADGRGRRNQETQYF
- TRBJ2-7 - TRBV13 TGTGCCAGCAGCCCACGACAGGCCTTCTCCTACGAGCAGTACTTC CASSPRQAFSYEQYF
- TRBJ1-5 many TRBV28 TGTGCCAGCAACGACGAATCGGTGCGACAGCCCCAGCATTTT CASNDESVRQPQHF
TRBD2 TRBJ2-7 many TRBV20-1 TGCAGTGCTAGAGATTTGGGAGGGAGCCCCTACGAGCAGTACTTC CSARDLGGSPYEQYF
- TRBJ1-5 - TRBV10-2 TGCGCCAGCAGTGAGAGAAGGGATCAGCCCCAGCATTTT CASSERRDQPQHF
- TRBJ1-2 many TRBV28 TGTGCCAGCAGACTCGGGCCAACTCTTTACTATGGCTACACCTTC CASRLGPTLYYGYTF
- TRBJ1-2 many TRBV7-2 TGTGCCAGCAGCTTAGCGCCGGGGGGCGGCTATGGCTACACCTTC CASSLAPGGGYGYTF
- TRBJ2-2 many TRBV3-1 TGTGCCAGCAGCCAAGGCTCGACGGGGGAGCTGTTTTTT CASSQGSTGELFF
TRBD2 TRBJ2-5 many TRBV20-1 TGCAGTGCTCGACTAGCGGGGGGGCGGGAGACCCAGTACTTC CSARLAGGRETQYF
- TRBJ2-1 many TRBV19 TGTGCCAGTAGTATAGACAAGCTTGTAGATCGGGCCTACAATGAGCAGTTCTTC CASSIDKLVDRAYNEQFF
- TRBJ1-3 many TRBV30 TGTGCCTGGAGTGTTCACGGAGTAGACACCATATATTTT CAWSVHGVDTIYF
- TRBJ2-3 many TRBV7-3 TGTGCCAGCAGCGCCCGACACCCTAGCACAGATACGCAGTATTTT CASSARHPSTDTQYF
TRBD1 TRBJ1-2 many TRBV11-1 TGTGCCAGCAGCTTTAAGACAGGGGTTGGCTACACCTTC CASSFKTGVGYTF
- TRBJ1-1 many TRBV11-3 TGTGCCAGCAGCTTATATCTATCCACTGAAGCTTTCTTT CASSLYLSTEAFF
- TRBJ2-5 many TRBV3-1 TGTGCCAGCAGCCCTCTAGCAGAGACCCAGTACTTC CASSPLAETQYF
- TRBJ1-1 many TRBV7-2 TGTGCCAGCAGCTTAGGGACAACGAACACTGAAGCTTTCTTT CASSLGTTNTEAFF